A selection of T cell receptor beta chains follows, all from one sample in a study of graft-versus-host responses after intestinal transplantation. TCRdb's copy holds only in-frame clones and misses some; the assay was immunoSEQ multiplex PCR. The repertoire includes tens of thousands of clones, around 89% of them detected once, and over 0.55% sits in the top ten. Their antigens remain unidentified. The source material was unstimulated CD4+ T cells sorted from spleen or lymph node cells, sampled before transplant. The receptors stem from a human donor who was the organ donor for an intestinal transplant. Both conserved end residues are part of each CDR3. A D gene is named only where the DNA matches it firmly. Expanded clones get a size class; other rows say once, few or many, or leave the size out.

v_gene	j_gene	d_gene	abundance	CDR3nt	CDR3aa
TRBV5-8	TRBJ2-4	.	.	TGTGCCAGCAGCGGGACAACCAAAAACATTCAGTACTTC	CASSGTTKNIQYF
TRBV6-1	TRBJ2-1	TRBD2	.	TGTGCCAGCAGGTTAGGGACTAGCGGGACCAATGAGCAGTTCTTC	CASRLGTSGTNEQFF
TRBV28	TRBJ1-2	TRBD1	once	TGTGCCAGCAGGGAGCGACAGGGAGCCTATGGCTACACCTTC	CASRERQGAYGYTF
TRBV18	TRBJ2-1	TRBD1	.	TGTGCCAGCTCGCAAAGATCGGTCCGGGACAGGGGGTATAATGAGCAGTTCTTC	CASSQRSVRDRGYNEQFF
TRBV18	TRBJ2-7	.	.	TGTGCCAGCTCAGGGGACACAGCCTCCTACGAGCAGTACTTC	CASSGDTASYEQYF
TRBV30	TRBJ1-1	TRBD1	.	TGTGCCTGGAGTGGGCCTTGGACAGGGGGCTACCCAAGGGACCCCGGAATTGAAGCTTTCTTT	CAWSGPWTGGYPRDPGIEAFF
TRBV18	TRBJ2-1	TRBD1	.	TGTGCCAGCTCACCGACGGACAGGGGAATCTACAATGAGCAGTTCTTC	CASSPTDRGIYNEQFF
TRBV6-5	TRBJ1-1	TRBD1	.	TGTGCCAGCAGCCGACAGGGTTTATGGAACACTGAAGCTTTCTTT	CASSRQGLWNTEAFF
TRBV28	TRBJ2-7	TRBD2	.	TGTGCCAGCAGTATGACTAGCGGGAGGGGGATCGAGCAGTACTTC	CASSMTSGRGIEQYF
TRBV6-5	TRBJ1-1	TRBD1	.	TGTGCCAGCAGTTACGACAGGGGCCAGAACACTGAAGCTTTCTTT	CASSYDRGQNTEAFF
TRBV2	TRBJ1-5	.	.	TGTGCCAGCAACAAGGGAGGGGCACCTCCAAGGCCCCAGCATTTT	CASNKGGAPPRPQHF
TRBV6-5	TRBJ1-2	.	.	TGTGCCAGCAGTTACTCCGCGGGGGGATGGGGCTACACCTTC	CASSYSAGGWGYTF
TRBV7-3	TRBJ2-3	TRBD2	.	TGTGCCAGCAGCCCCATAGCGGGAGAAAGCACAGATACGCAGTATTTT	CASSPIAGESTDTQYF
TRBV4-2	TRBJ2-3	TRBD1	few	TGTGCCAGCAGCCAGGACAGGAGAACAGATACGCAGTATTTT	CASSQDRRTDTQYF
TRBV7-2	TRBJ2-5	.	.	TGTGCCAGCAGCTCCCCATGGGTAGCGCTCCAAGAGACCCAGTACTTC	CASSSPWVALQETQYF
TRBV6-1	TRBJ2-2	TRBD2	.	TGTGCCAGCAGTGATACTCTAGCGGGAGGCACCGGGGAGCTGTTTTTT	CASSDTLAGGTGELFF
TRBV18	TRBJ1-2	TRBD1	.	TGTGCCAGCTCACCGGGACAGGGCTACGGCTACACCTTC	CASSPGQGYGYTF
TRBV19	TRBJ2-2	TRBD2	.	TGTGCCAGTAGTATTTGGGTGGGGCGGGAGCGGTTAAACACCGGGGAGCTGTTTTTT	CASSIWVGRERLNTGELFF
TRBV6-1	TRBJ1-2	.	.	TGTGCCAGCAGTGAATTCGTCAACTATGGCTACACCTTC	CASSEFVNYGYTF
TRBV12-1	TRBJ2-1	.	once	TGTGCCAGCAGCCCCCGGGACCCGACTAGCGGGAGGGCCGAGTACAATGAGCAGTTCTTC	CASSPRDPTSGRAEYNEQFF
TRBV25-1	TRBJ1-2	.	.	TGTGCCAGCTCCGGGGCTAACTATGGCTACACCTTC	CASSGANYGYTF
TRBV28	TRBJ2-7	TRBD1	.	TGTGCCAGCACCGACAGGGTCCCCTACGAGCAGTACTTC	CASTDRVPYEQYF
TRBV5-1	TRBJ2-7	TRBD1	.	TGCGCCAGCAGCTTTTCTCAGGGACAGGGGCGCGAGCAGTACTTC	CASSFSQGQGREQYF
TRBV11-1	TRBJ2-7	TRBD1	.	TGTGCCAGCAGCTCCGGGACAGGGAACTACGAGCAGTACTTC	CASSSGTGNYEQYF
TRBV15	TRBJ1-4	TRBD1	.	TGTGCCACCGGTCGACAGGGCGGTGAAAAACTGTTTTTT	CATGRQGGEKLFF
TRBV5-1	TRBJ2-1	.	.	TGCGCCAGCAGCCTCGGGTTCTTC	CASSLGFF
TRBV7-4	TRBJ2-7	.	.	TGTGCCAGCAGCTTAGCGGACAGCTCCTACGAGCAGTACTTC	CASSLADSSYEQYF
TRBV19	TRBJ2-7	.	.	TGTGCCAGTAGCCTTGACAGGACCTACGAGCAGTACTTC	CASSLDRTYEQYF
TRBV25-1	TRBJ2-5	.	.	TGTGCCAGCAGTGAATCCGGAGGTAAAGAGACCCAGTACTTC	CASSESGGKETQYF
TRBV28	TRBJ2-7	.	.	TGTGCCAGCAAACGGGGGGCGTGGGCGCACAACGAGCAGTACTTC	CASKRGAWAHNEQYF
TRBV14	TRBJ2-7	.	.	TGTGCCAGCAGCCAAGGAACAACCACGGAGCAGTACTTC	CASSQGTTTEQYF
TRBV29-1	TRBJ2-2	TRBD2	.	TGCAGCGTTGTTAGGCTAGCGGGAGGGCCCGGGGAGCTGTTTTTT	CSVVRLAGGPGELFF
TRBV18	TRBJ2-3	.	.	TGTGCCAGCTCACCGGTCTTAACTTCCACAGATACGCAGTATTTT	CASSPVLTSTDTQYF
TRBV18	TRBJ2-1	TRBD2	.	TGTGCCAGCTCACCAGGGACTAGCGGTACCGGGCAGTTCTTC	CASSPGTSGTGQFF
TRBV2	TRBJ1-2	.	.	TGTGCCAGCAGTCGGACAGTCCCTAACTATGGCTACACCTTC	CASSRTVPNYGYTF
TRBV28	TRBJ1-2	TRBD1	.	TGTGCCAGCAGCCTCGGACAGGGCTATGGCTACACCTTC	CASSLGQGYGYTF
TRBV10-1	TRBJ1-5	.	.	TGCGCCAGTTTGAAAGGGGTCGGTCAGCCCCAGCATTTT	CASLKGVGQPQHF
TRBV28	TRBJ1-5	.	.	TGTGCCAGCAGTTCTCCCCTCCAGGGAAGCCATCAGCCCCAGCATTTT	CASSSPLQGSHQPQHF